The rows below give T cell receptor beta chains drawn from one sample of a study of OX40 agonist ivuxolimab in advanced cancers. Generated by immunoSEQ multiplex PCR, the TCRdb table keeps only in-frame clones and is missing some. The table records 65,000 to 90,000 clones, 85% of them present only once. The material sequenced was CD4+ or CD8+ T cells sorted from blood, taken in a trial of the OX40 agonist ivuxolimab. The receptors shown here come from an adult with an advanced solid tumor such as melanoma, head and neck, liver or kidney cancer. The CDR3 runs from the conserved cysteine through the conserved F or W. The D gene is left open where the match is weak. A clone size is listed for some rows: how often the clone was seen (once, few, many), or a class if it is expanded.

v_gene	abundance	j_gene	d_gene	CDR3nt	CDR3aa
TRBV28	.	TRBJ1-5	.	TGTGCCAGCTCAGACTATGTTGATCAGCCCCAGCATTTT	CASSDYVDQPQHF
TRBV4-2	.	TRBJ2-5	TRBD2	TGTGCCAGCAGCCTTACTAGCGGGGAAGAGACCCAGTACTTC	CASSLTSGEETQYF
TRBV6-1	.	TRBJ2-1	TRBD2	TGTGCCAGCAGCTTGGGACTAGGCGGCAACAATGAGCAGTTCTTC	CASSLGLGGNNEQFF
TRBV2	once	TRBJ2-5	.	TGTGCCAGCAGTGTCGGGAGAGAGACCCAGTACTTC	CASSVGRETQYF
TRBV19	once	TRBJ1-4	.	TGTGCCAGTAGTATTCACCCGGGACATAGTAATGAAAAACTGTTTTTT	CASSIHPGHSNEKLFF
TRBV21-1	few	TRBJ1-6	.	TGTGCCAGCAGCAAAGAACGGAGGGGTAGGAATTCACCCCTCCACTTT	CASSKERRGRNSPLHF
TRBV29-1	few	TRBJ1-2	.	TGCAGCGCTCACGACAGTAGCTATGGCTACACCTTC	CSAHDSSYGYTF
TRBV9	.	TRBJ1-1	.	TGTGCCAGCAGCGTTCTAAAAATGGGAGGGAATCCTCCGAACACTGAAGCTTTCTTT	CASSVLKMGGNPPNTEAFF
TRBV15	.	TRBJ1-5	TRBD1	TGTGCCACCAGCAGGGACAGGGGTTCTTTCAATCAGCCCCAGCATTTT	CATSRDRGSFNQPQHF
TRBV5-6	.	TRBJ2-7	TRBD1	TGTGCCAGCAGCCCTGGCAGGGGACAGTGGCGCTGGGAGCAGTACTTC	CASSPGRGQWRWEQYF
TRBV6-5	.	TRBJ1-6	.	TGTGCCAGCAGTCGGGACGCAGGGGATTCACCCCTCCACTTT	CASSRDAGDSPLHF
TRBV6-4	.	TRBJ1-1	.	TGTGCCAGCAGTGACGGCTGGGAGGAAGAGAACACTGAAGCTTTCTTT	CASSDGWEEENTEAFF
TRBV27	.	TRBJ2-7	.	TGTGCCAGCAGTCCCCTGACAGAGACCTACGAGCAGTACTTC	CASSPLTETYEQYF
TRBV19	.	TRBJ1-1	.	TGTGCCAGTAGTATAAACCTAATGAACACTGAAGCTTTCTTT	CASSINLMNTEAFF
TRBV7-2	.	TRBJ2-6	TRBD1	TGTGCCAGCAGCCCCAGACAGGGTACTGGGGCCAACGTCCTGACTTTC	CASSPRQGTGANVLTF
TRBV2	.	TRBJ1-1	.	TGTGCCAGCAGTGGGGAAAGCGACACTGAAGCTTTCTTT	CASSGESDTEAFF
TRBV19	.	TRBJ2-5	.	TGTGCCAGTAGTCCCCCAGGGGTAAGGGGAGAGACCCAGTACTTC	CASSPPGVRGETQYF
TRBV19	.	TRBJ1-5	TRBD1	TGTGCCAGTAGGGACGGACAGGGGGCTCAACAGCCCCAGCATTTT	CASRDGQGAQQPQHF
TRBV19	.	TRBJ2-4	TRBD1	TGTGCCAGTAGTACGGGACAGGGAGGTAGGGACATTCAGTACTTC	CASSTGQGGRDIQYF
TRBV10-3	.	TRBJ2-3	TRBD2	TGTGCCATCAGAGGAGCGGGGGCCCCCACAGATACGCAGTATTTT	CAIRGAGAPTDTQYF
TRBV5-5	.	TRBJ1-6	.	TGTGCCAGCAGCTTGTGGACACTTTTTAATTCACCCCTCCACTTT	CASSLWTLFNSPLHF
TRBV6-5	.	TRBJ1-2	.	TGTGCCAGCAGACGTGACAGAAACTATGGCTACACCTTC	CASRRDRNYGYTF
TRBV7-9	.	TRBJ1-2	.	TGTGCCAGCAGCGCGTGGATGGATGGCTACACCTTC	CASSAWMDGYTF